A selection of T cell receptor beta chains follows, all from one sample in a study of blood T cell repertoires in COVID-19. The method was immunoSEQ multiplex PCR; TCRdb's version includes in-frame clones alone and lacks a portion of them. The sample consists of about 130,000 clones, 65% to 85% of them appearing once. Input material: peripheral blood. The receptors shown here come from a man in his thirties or forties with COVID-19, enrolled during active disease. The CDR3 runs from the conserved cysteine through the conserved F or W. D genes are given only for firm matches. Clone size, where shown, is once, few, many, or a class for clones that have expanded.

D	size	V	J	DNA	CDR3
-	-	TRBV27	TRBJ1-1	TGTGCCAGCAGTTTCAGAATATCAGGGGCAGGGGAAGCTTTCTTT	CASSFRISGAGEAFF
-	few	TRBV4-1	TRBJ2-3	TGCGCCAGCAGCCGCCCGCTAACGACTAGCACAGATACGCAGTATTTT	CASSRPLTTSTDTQYF
TRBD1	-	TRBV7-9	TRBJ1-4	TGTGCCAGCAGCTTAGGTAGGGGGCGAGGCGAAAAACTGTTTTTT	CASSLGRGRGEKLFF
-	-	TRBV6-6	TRBJ2-7	TGTGCCAGCAGTATTACGGGGACTGGCTACGAGCAGTACTTC	CASSITGTGYEQYF
-	-	TRBV7-9	TRBJ1-2	TGTGCCAGCAGCCCAAACTGGGGCAGGACTAACTATGGCTACACCTTC	CASSPNWGRTNYGYTF
TRBD1	-	TRBV12-3/TRBV12-4	TRBJ2-7	TGTGCCAGCAGACCGGGACAGTTACGCGAGCAGTACTTC	CASRPGQLREQYF
TRBD2	-	TRBV28	TRBJ2-1	TGTGCCAGCAGTGTCCTAGCGGGAGGTTTTGGGGATGAGCAGTTCTTC	CASSVLAGGFGDEQFF
TRBD1	-	TRBV3-1/TRBV3-2	TRBJ1-2	TGTGCCAGCAGCCAAGACCCGATAACAGGGGCCAACTATGGCTACACCTTC	CASSQDPITGANYGYTF
TRBD1	-	TRBV9	TRBJ1-2	TGTGCCAGCAGCGCGACCGGGACAGGGGTGGATGGCTACACCTTC	CASSATGTGVDGYTF
-	-	TRBV29-1	TRBJ1-1	TGCAGCGCTAAGAACTTGAACACTGAAGCTTTCTTT	CSAKNLNTEAFF
TRBD2	-	TRBV11-1	TRBJ2-3	TGTGCCAGCAGCTTACAGACTAGCGACACAGATACGCAGTATTTT	CASSLQTSDTDTQYF
-	-	TRBV2	TRBJ1-5	TGTGCCAGCAGTGAAGAGAGAAATCAGCCCCAGCATTTT	CASSEERNQPQHF
TRBD2	-	TRBV19	TRBJ2-1	TGTGCCAGTAGTATACTAGCGGGGTACAATGAGCAGTTCTTC	CASSILAGYNEQFF
TRBD2	-	TRBV3-1/TRBV3-2	TRBJ2-1	TGTGCCAGCAGTTCCCCCCGGGGGGATGAGCAGTTCTTC	CASSSPRGDEQFF
-	-	TRBV7-8	TRBJ2-3	TGTGCCAGCAGCTTTATAGCGGGCACAGATACGCAGTATTTT	CASSFIAGTDTQYF
-	-	TRBV19	TRBJ1-1	TGTGCCAGTAGTATTACTCCGGGACTCCAAGTCACTGAAGCTTTCTTT	CASSITPGLQVTEAFF
TRBD1	-	TRBV4-3	TRBJ2-3	TGCGCCAGCAGCCAAGCTAAGCCGGGACAGGGGTCAATCTCTAGCACAGATACGCAGTATTTT	CASSQAKPGQGSISSTDTQYF
-	-	TRBV5-4	TRBJ2-1	TGTGCCAGCAGCTTCAGGGGTTACAATGAGCAGTTCTTC	CASSFRGYNEQFF
-	-	TRBV19	TRBJ1-4	TGTGCCAGTAGTGTACGGGAAAAACTGTTTTTT	CASSVREKLFF
-	few	TRBV30	TRBJ1-2	TGTGCCTGGAACGAGGCCACCGGGGTCGTCTATGGCTACACCTTC	CAWNEATGVVYGYTF
-	-	TRBV29-1	TRBJ2-5	TGCAGCGGCCGGTGGTTTTTGGAGACCCAGTACTTC	CSGRWFLETQYF
TRBD2	once	TRBV7-8	TRBJ2-1	TGTGCCAGCAGCTTAGGAGGTAGCGGGAGGGGCAATGAGCAGTTCTTC	CASSLGGSGRGNEQFF
-	-	TRBV28	TRBJ2-1	TGTGCCAGCAGGCTATCCTACAATGAGCAGTTCTTC	CASRLSYNEQFF
-	-	TRBV12-3/TRBV12-4	TRBJ2-5	TGTGCCAGCAGTTTACTACAAGAGACCCAGTACTTC	CASSLLQETQYF
-	once	TRBV5-1	TRBJ2-2	TGCGCCAGCAGCGGCACACTAGAGGCCGGGGAGCTGTTTTTT	CASSGTLEAGELFF
-	-	TRBV2	TRBJ1-1	TGTGCCAGCAGTTTTGGGCTGGGTCCCTCCGAAGCTTTCTTT	CASSFGLGPSEAFF
TRBD1	-	TRBV27	TRBJ2-3	TGTGCCAGCAGTACCCTCCGGACAGGGAGCACAGATACGCAGTATTTT	CASSTLRTGSTDTQYF
-	-	TRBV9	TRBJ2-1	TGTGCCAGCAGCGTAGCAGTTTTGGGACACCCATACAATGAGCAGTTCTTC	CASSVAVLGHPYNEQFF
TRBD2	-	TRBV5-4	TRBJ2-2	TGTGCCAGCAGCTCGACTAGCTGGCCCGGGGAGCTGTTTTTT	CASSSTSWPGELFF
TRBD1	-	TRBV29-1	TRBJ2-1	TGCAGCGTGAGGGGGCGCCCCCTCTCCTACAATGAGCAGTTCTTC	CSVRGRPLSYNEQFF
-	-	TRBV11-2	TRBJ2-7	TGTGCCAGCAGCTCGGGGGTGTACGAGCAGTACTTC	CASSSGVYEQYF
TRBD1	-	TRBV30	TRBJ1-2	TGTGCCTGGAGAATATACCGGGACAGGGCTGGCTACACCTTC	CAWRIYRDRAGYTF
-	-	TRBV6-5	TRBJ2-1	TGTGCCAGCAGCATTAGCTTCTTCTCCTACAATGAGCAGTTCTTC	CASSISFFSYNEQFF
TRBD2	few	TRBV5-1	TRBJ2-3	TGCGCCAGCAGACCGGGGACTAGCGGGGCTTTCGTAGGCACAGATACGCAGTATTTT	CASRPGTSGAFVGTDTQYF
TRBD1	-	TRBV28	TRBJ2-3	TGTGCCAGCAGTACCTCTCGGGGCGACTGGACAGGGCAGGGAGATACGCAGTATTTT	CASSTSRGDWTGQGDTQYF
TRBD1	-	TRBV12-5	TRBJ1-2	TGTGCTAGTGGCTCGGGACAGGACTATGGCTACACCTTC	CASGSGQDYGYTF
TRBD1	-	TRBV5-1	TRBJ2-1	TGCGCCAGCAGCTTACTTCAGGGGGCAAATGAGCAGTTCTTC	CASSLLQGANEQFF
TRBD2	-	TRBV7-2	TRBJ2-3	TGTGCCAGCAGCCCAGCGGGAGGGCAAGATACGCAGTATTTT	CASSPAGGQDTQYF
TRBD1	-	TRBV3-1/TRBV3-2	TRBJ1-4	TGTGCCAGCAGCCTCGGGACAGGGAGGGATGAAAAACTGTTTTTT	CASSLGTGRDEKLFF
TRBD2	-	TRBV19	TRBJ2-7	TGTGCCAGTAGTTGGGGGGGTTCCCTCGAGCAGTACTTC	CASSWGGSLEQYF
-	-	TRBV14	TRBJ2-1	TGTGCCAGCAGCCAAGACTTAGGGGGACACTACAATGAGCAGTTCTTC	CASSQDLGGHYNEQFF
TRBD2	-	TRBV5-6	TRBJ2-2	TGTGCCAGCAGCTTGGTTGGGACTAGTGGCACCGGGGAGCTGTTTTTT	CASSLVGTSGTGELFF
-	-	TRBV7-2	TRBJ2-5	TGTGCCAGCAGACCAGGGGGGTATACCCAAGAGACCCAGTACTTC	CASRPGGYTQETQYF
-	-	TRBV19	TRBJ2-3	TGTGCCAGTAGTATAGTCCCAGACTCTAGCACAGATACGCAGTATTTT	CASSIVPDSSTDTQYF
-	-	TRBV2	TRBJ1-6	TGTGCCAGCAGTGAACAAGGGGGATTCCTCCACTTT	CASSEQGGFLHF
TRBD2	few	TRBV7-9	TRBJ2-2	TGTGCCAGCAGCCTCGGGACTAGCGGGGACACCGGGGAGCTGTTTTTT	CASSLGTSGDTGELFF
-	-	TRBV6-6	TRBJ1-2	TGTGCCAGCAGTTACTCGAACAGCTCCCCCTATGGCTACACCTTC	CASSYSNSSPYGYTF
-	-	TRBV28	TRBJ1-4	TGTGCCAGCAGTTTAGACGCACAGCATAATGAAAAACTGTTTTTT	CASSLDAQHNEKLFF
-	-	TRBV7-9	TRBJ1-1	TGTGCCAGCAGCACCATCAGCGGGACTGAAGCTTTCTTT	CASSTISGTEAFF
TRBD1	-	TRBV28	TRBJ2-5	TGTGCCAGCAGTTTGGACAGGGGAGAGACCCAGTACTTC	CASSLDRGETQYF
-	-	TRBV4-2	TRBJ2-1	TGTGCCAGCAGCCAAGAAGGGGAGGCGGCTCCACACAATGAGCAGTTCTTC	CASSQEGEAAPHNEQFF
TRBD1	-	TRBV27	TRBJ1-2	TGTGCCAGCAGTTTCTCGGGACAGGGTGACTATGGCTACACCTTC	CASSFSGQGDYGYTF
-	-	TRBV5-4	TRBJ1-2	TGTGCCAGCAGCTTGGGGGGCATGCCCTATGGCTACACCTTC	CASSLGGMPYGYTF
-	-	TRBV27	TRBJ1-1	TGTGCCAGCAGTTTAGTGAGGGGGAATGAAGCTTTCTTT	CASSLVRGNEAFF